The rows below give T cell receptor beta chains drawn from one sample of a study of shared clonotypes between healthy human individuals. Clones were read by immunoSEQ multiplex PCR, and TCRdb kept only the in-frame ones, dropping some. The profile shows fewer than 1.6 million clones, about 98.5% of them singletons. The sample consisted of naive CD4+ T cells sorted from blood. The receptor source for this set is a man between 25 and 39 years old in good health. Both conserved end residues are part of each CDR3. D genes are given only for firm matches. Clone sizes are given selectively: once, few, many, or a class where the clone is expanded.

- | TRBJ2-3 | - | TRBV10-3 | CATAQDTQYF | TGTGCCACCGCACAAGATACGCAGTATTTT
few | TRBJ2-2 | - | TRBV9 | CASSVDSPDRELFF | TGTGCCAGCAGCGTCGACAGTCCGGACCGGGAGCTGTTTTTT
once | TRBJ2-1 | - | TRBV7-2 | CASSLEPQRYNEQFF | TGTGCCAGCAGCTTGGAACCACAGCGCTACAATGAGCAGTTCTTC
- | TRBJ2-7 | - | TRBV11-2 | CASSFRREIYEQYF | TGTGCCAGCAGCTTTCGCAGGGAGATCTACGAGCAGTACTTC
- | TRBJ2-3 | TRBD1 | TRBV12-5 | CASGWTGLGADTQYF | TGTGCTAGTGGTTGGACAGGACTGGGGGCAGATACGCAGTATTTT
- | TRBJ2-1 | TRBD1 | TRBV15 | CATSRGQGTHNEQFF | TGTGCCACCAGCAGGGGACAGGGTACCCACAATGAGCAGTTCTTC
- | TRBJ2-3 | - | TRBV11-2 | CASSPGTTDTQYF | TGTGCCAGCAGCCCAGGGACCACAGATACGCAGTATTTT
- | TRBJ2-7 | - | TRBV15 | CATSRDGRGSSYEQYF | TGTGCCACCAGCAGAGATGGGCGCGGGTCCTCCTACGAGCAGTACTTC
- | TRBJ2-7 | - | TRBV5-1 | CASNDGGFRYEQYF | TGCGCCAGCAACGACGGGGGCTTTCGATACGAGCAGTACTTC
- | TRBJ1-5 | - | TRBV28 | CASRDQNQPQHF | TGTGCCAGCCGGGACCAAAATCAGCCCCAGCATTTT
- | TRBJ2-1 | TRBD2 | TRBV11-3 | CASSLEFGRVHEQFF | TGTGCCAGCAGCTTAGAATTCGGGAGGGTCCATGAGCAGTTCTTC
- | TRBJ1-1 | - | TRBV29-1 | CSAGTVNGEAFF | TGCAGCGCTGGGACGGTGAACGGTGAAGCTTTCTTT
- | TRBJ2-7 | - | TRBV6-1 | CASSESRGRHEQYF | TGTGCCAGCAGTGAAAGCAGGGGTCGTCACGAGCAGTACTTC
- | TRBJ1-2 | TRBD1 | TRBV11-2 | CASSLSDRANYGYTF | TGTGCCAGCAGCTTGTCGGACAGGGCTAACTATGGCTACACCTTC
- | TRBJ2-6 | - | TRBV9 | CASSVRPGRTGSSGANVLTF | TGTGCCAGCAGCGTAAGACCCGGGCGCACCGGGAGCTCTGGGGCCAACGTCCTGACTTTC
- | TRBJ2-5 | TRBD1 | TRBV9 | CASSLRQGETQYF | TGTGCCAGCAGCTTACGACAGGGGGAGACCCAGTACTTC
- | TRBJ2-5 | - | TRBV27 | CASSRFGSQETQYF | TGTGCCAGCAGCAGGTTTGGCAGCCAAGAGACCCAGTACTTC
- | TRBJ2-2 | - | TRBV7-3 | CASSPLAWANTGELFF | TGTGCCAGCAGCCCCCTGGCTTGGGCGAACACCGGGGAGCTGTTTTTT
- | TRBJ2-3 | TRBD2 | TRBV11-3 | CASSKTSGSFVDTQYF | TGTGCCAGCAGCAAGACTAGCGGGAGTTTTGTGGATACGCAGTATTTT
- | TRBJ1-1 | - | TRBV18 | CASSSGPPQGEAFF | TGTGCCAGCTCCTCGGGTCCCCCCCAGGGTGAAGCTTTCTTT
- | TRBJ2-5 | - | TRBV15 | CATSGLETQYF | TGTGCCACCTCCGGCCTCGAGACCCAGTACTTC
- | TRBJ2-1 | TRBD2 | TRBV7-9 | CASSLGLAENEQFF | TGTGCCAGCAGCTTAGGACTAGCGGAGAATGAGCAGTTCTTC
- | TRBJ1-1 | - | TRBV18 | CASSPPGSYTEAFF | TGTGCCAGCTCACCCCCGGGCAGCTACACTGAAGCTTTCTTT
- | TRBJ2-2 | TRBD2 | TRBV5-1 | CASSLASSGRDTGELFF | TGCGCCAGCAGCTTAGCGTCTAGCGGGAGGGACACCGGGGAGCTGTTTTTT
- | TRBJ2-7 | - | TRBV5-1 | CASSLSGPVLDEQYF | TGCGCCAGCAGCCTTAGCGGTCCTGTCTTGGACGAGCAGTACTTC
once | TRBJ2-1 | - | TRBV27 | CASSRPLGHEQFF | TGTGCCAGCAGTAGGCCCCTCGGGCATGAGCAGTTCTTC
- | TRBJ2-5 | - | TRBV29-1 | CSVDGRVDRETQYF | TGCAGCGTTGATGGCAGGGTTGATCGGGAGACCCAGTACTTC
- | TRBJ1-2 | - | TRBV5-1 | CASSLVPSGFNYGYTF | TGCGCCAGCAGCTTGGTTCCAAGCGGGTTTAACTATGGCTACACCTTC
- | TRBJ2-1 | TRBD2 | TRBV25-1 | CASSGTSGRAGNEQFF | TGTGCCAGCAGTGGGACTAGCGGGAGGGCCGGCAATGAGCAGTTCTTC
- | TRBJ1-5 | - | TRBV28 | CASSTTLRAQPQHF | TGTGCCAGCAGTACCACCCTGCGGGCACAGCCCCAGCATTTT
- | TRBJ1-1 | - | TRBV5-1 | CASSRDTNTEAFF | TGCGCCAGCAGCCGGGACACTAACACTGAAGCTTTCTTT
- | TRBJ1-2 | - | TRBV14 | CASSPLIWTAVGGYTF | TGTGCCAGCAGCCCACTGATTTGGACGGCGGTTGGAGGCTACACCTTC
- | TRBJ2-3 | TRBD1 | TRBV7-9 | CASSFRTGNADTQYF | TGTGCCAGCAGCTTTAGGACAGGGAACGCAGATACGCAGTATTTT
- | TRBJ2-5 | TRBD1 | TRBV10-3 | CAISVVDRVQETQYF | TGTGCCATCAGCGTGGTCGACAGGGTCCAAGAGACCCAGTACTTC
once | TRBJ1-1 | - | TRBV21-1 | CASSKFGGGTGRTEAFF | -
- | TRBJ1-1 | - | TRBV11-2 | CASSLFVGTEAFF | TGTGCCAGCAGCTTATTTGTCGGCACTGAAGCTTTCTTT
- | TRBJ2-1 | - | TRBV25-1 | CASSEYRGILDEQFF | TGTGCCAGCAGTGAATATCGCGGGATTCTGGATGAGCAGTTCTTC
- | TRBJ1-2 | TRBD1 | TRBV5-1 | CASSFADRAGYTF | TGCGCCAGCAGCTTTGCGGACAGGGCTGGCTACACCTTC
- | TRBJ2-1 | - | TRBV29-1 | CSVDPDAYNEQFF | TGCAGCGTTGACCCCGACGCGTACAATGAGCAGTTCTTC
- | TRBJ1-2 | TRBD1 | TRBV5-4 | CASSLGGTGGLGGYTF | TGTGCCAGCAGCTTAGGGGGAACAGGGGGGCTCGGCGGCTACACCTTC
- | TRBJ2-7 | - | TRBV7-2 | CASSLLGAGLYEQYF | TGTGCCAGCAGCCTTCTGGGGGCGGGACTCTACGAGCAGTACTTC
- | TRBJ2-3 | - | TRBV2 | CASRREADTQYF | TGTGCCAGCAGGCGGGAAGCAGATACGCAGTATTTT
- | TRBJ2-2 | TRBD2 | TRBV19 | CASSPSGINTGELFF | TGTGCCAGTAGTCCGAGCGGGATCAACACCGGGGAGCTGTTTTTT
- | TRBJ2-1 | - | TRBV7-9 | CASSLEAGSNEQFF | TGTGCCAGCAGCTTAGAAGCGGGCTCCAATGAGCAGTTCTTC
- | TRBJ2-2 | TRBD2 | TRBV11-2 | CASSLGTSGTNTGELFF | TGTGCCAGCAGCTTAGGTACTAGCGGGACAAACACCGGGGAGCTGTTTTTT
- | TRBJ1-1 | - | TRBV28 | CATSHGPNTEAFF | TGTGCCACCAGTCACGGGCCGAACACTGAAGCTTTCTTT
- | TRBJ2-7 | - | TRBV6-5 | CASSYLARASRGEQYF | TGTGCCAGCAGTTATTTGGCCAGGGCAAGTCGAGGTGAGCAGTACTTC
- | TRBJ2-7 | - | TRBV5-1 | CARLVADTYEQYF | TGCGCCCGCCTGGTAGCAGATACCTACGAGCAGTACTTC
- | TRBJ1-1 | - | TRBV6-5 | CASTGWGQRTEAFF | TGTGCCAGCACCGGATGGGGGCAAAGGACTGAAGCTTTCTTT
- | TRBJ2-5 | TRBD2 | TRBV5-4 | CASRNGLAGTKTQYF | TGTGCCAGCAGGAACGGACTAGCGGGAACAAAGACCCAGTACTTC
- | TRBJ2-3 | TRBD2 | TRBV5-1 | CASSLGASGAADTQYF | TGCGCCAGCAGCTTGGGCGCTAGCGGGGCAGCAGATACGCAGTATTTT
- | TRBJ1-2 | - | TRBV7-9 | CASSPPGRDYGYTF | TGTGCCAGCAGCCCCCCAGGCAGGGACTATGGCTACACCTTC
- | TRBJ2-1 | - | TRBV10-3 | CAISESPGANEQFF | TGTGCCATCAGTGAGTCTCCTGGGGCCAATGAGCAGTTCTTC
- | TRBJ2-2 | - | TRBV19 | CASSIYGRDTGELFF | TGTGCCAGTAGTATATACGGGAGAGACACCGGGGAGCTGTTTTTT
once | TRBJ1-1 | TRBD1 | TRBV13 | CASRRTGDTEAFF | TGTGCCAGCAGGCGGACAGGGGACACTGAAGCTTTCTTT